These 28 T cell receptor beta chains were sequenced from one sample in a study of shared T cell receptors in the human thymus. Clones were read by immunoSEQ multiplex PCR, and TCRdb kept only the in-frame ones, dropping some. The table lists 720,000 or so clones, 70% to 90% of them singletons. This sample was also put to use in a study of human thymus T cells.

The sequencing input was thymocytes. These receptor sequences come from a girl under three years old with a congenital heart defect.

The gene calls are TRBV13 and TRBJ1-1; D unresolved. Looked up from germline, CDR1 is PRHDT and CDR2 is FYEKMQ (reference sequence). Trimming left V 5 bases short and J 6 bases short, with 13 bases between. CDR3 length equals 13 residues. The CDR3 reads CASSPVYSPEAFF. The CDR3 nucleotides are TGTGCCAGCAGCCCCGTATATAGTCCTGAAGCTTTCTTT.

The chain's CDR3 is CASSVVAGANYGYTF. The CDR3 DNA is TGTGCCAGCAGCGTAGTGGCAGGGGCGAACTATGGCTACACCTTC. The chain uses TRBV9 and TRBJ1-2; D is possibly TRBD1 (6 bases). Germline CDR1 SGDLS, CDR2 YYNGEE. Trimming shortened V by 0 bases and J by 2 bases, and 11 bases separated the two germline ends. The CDR3 is 15 amino acids.

The V and J genes are TRBV5-1 and TRBJ2-3; a weak D match, TRBD2 (5 bases). V dropped 1 base and J dropped 1 base, with 13 bases sitting between them. Germline assignment: CDR1 SGHRS and CDR2 YFSETQ. The CDR3 consists of 16 residues. Here the CDR3 reads CASSLLRGGRTDTQYF. CDR3 bases: TGCGCCAGCAGCTTGCTCCGCGGAGGTCGCACAGATACGCAGTATTTT.

The CDR3 is CSPLEGTDTQYF. In DNA, the CDR3 is TGCAGCCCTTTAGAGGGCACAGATACGCAGTATTTT. The V and J genes are TRBV29-1 and TRBJ2-3, with D uncertain. The CDR3 extends over 12 amino acids. V lost 8 bases to trimming and J lost 1 base, with 10 bases between them. The V gene's germline CDR1 is SQVTM and CDR2 ANQGSEA.

This sequence joins TRBV7-9 and TRBJ1-2; tentatively, D is TRBD1 (5 bases). V gave up 8 bases and J gave up 8 bases, with 15 bases separating them. Germline CDR1 is SEHNR and CDR2 is FQNEAQ (reference sequence). The CDR3 consists of 12 residues. The CDR3 loop reads CASVGEGGGYTF. The CDR3 nucleotides read TGTGCCAGCGTGGGGGAGGGTGGCGGCTACACCTTC.

This chain uses TRBV5-6 with TRBJ2-6, with TRBD1 matching over 8 bases. The germline V gene has CDR1 SGHDT and CDR2 YYEEEE. V was pared by 4 bases and J by 0 bases, with 12 bases of the junction left unmatched. The CDR3 is made up of 19 amino acids. CDR3 in DNA: TGTGCCAGCAGCCCCCGGCCGGGACAGGATCGCTCTGGGGCCAACGTCCTGACTTTC. It specifies CASSPRPGQDRSGANVLTF.

V and J are TRBV11-3 and TRBJ2-5; D possibly corresponds to TRBD2 (5 bases). The CDR3 extends over 13 amino acids. Germline V gives CDR1 SGHNT, CDR2 YENEEA. V was cut by 6 bases and J by 3 bases, with 11 bases left in between. CDR3 region: CASSWSGKETQYF. The CDR3 nucleotides read TGTGCCAGCAGTTGGAGCGGCAAAGAGACCCAGTACTTC.

This chain joins TRBV10-3 and TRBJ2-1; TRBD1 agrees at 7 bases. Germline CDR1 is ENHRY and CDR2 is SYGVKD. This CDR3 has 20 residues. V was pared by 5 bases and J by 5 bases, with 24 bases of the junction left unmatched. The CDR3 sequence is CAISYTTGPGVHVDNNEQFF. CDR3 DNA sequence: TGTGCCATCAGTTATACGACAGGGCCCGGGGTCCATGTCGATAACAATGAGCAGTTCTTC.

The chain is built from TRBV2 and TRBJ1-3; 7 bases line up with TRBD1. J lost 0 bases, V lost 6 bases, and 11 bases had no gene match. This CDR3 has 17 amino acids. Germline CDR1 is SNHLY and CDR2 is FYNNEI. The CDR3 loop is CASRGGQVLLSGNTIYF. The CDR3 region has the DNA TGTGCCAGCAGGGGAGGACAGGTTCTCCTCTCTGGAAACACCATATATTTT.

This clone is a singleton in its sample. V and J are TRBV5-8 and TRBJ1-1, with D possibly being TRBD1 (5 bases). The germline CDR1 and CDR2 sequences are SGHTS and YDEGEE. The CDR3 totals 14 residues. Between the trimmed V and J ends, which lost 8 bases and 5 bases, there was a span of 19 bases. Here the CDR3 DNA reads TGTGCCAGGGGACTCCCTAGGCTGGGGACTGAAGCTTTCTTT. It codes for CARGLPRLGTEAFF.

CDR3 in DNA: TGTGCCAGTAGTATAAGTCGGGAATGTTTTGCGACAGGATGGTGCCAGCCCCAGCATTTT. Translating gives CASSISRECFATGWCQPQHF. This sequence joins TRBV19 and TRBJ1-5; possible D gene TRBD1, 6 bases. Germline CDR1 is LNHDA and CDR2 is SQIVND (reference sequence). CDR3 length equals 20 residues. V was cut by 2 bases and J by 7 bases, with 30 bases left in between.

As to this clone: Distinct nucleotide sequences in the sample also encode this CDR3. The CDR3 loop reads CASSLGTGVGSYNSPLHF. CDR3 nucleotides: TGTGCCAGCAGCTTGGGGACAGGGGTGGGCTCCTATAATTCACCCCTCCACTTT. V usage is TRBV5-5 and J usage is TRBJ1-6, with 9 positions matching TRBD1. The CDR3 is 18 residues long. Germline lookup yields CDR1 SGHKS and CDR2 YYEKEE (reference sequence). The V segment lost 0 bases and the J segment 0 bases; nucleotides outside the gene matches: 4.

A word on this clone: The same CDR3 can be traced to other DNA sequences in this sample. The chain carries TRBV6-5 and TRBJ1-2; a weak D match, TRBD1 (6 bases). The CDR3 sequence is 14 residues long. V lost 5 bases, J lost 1 base, and 11 bases lay in between. Germline assignment: CDR1 MNHEY and CDR2 SVGAGI. CDR3 sequence (DNA): TGTGCCAGCAGTGCCGGACAGTTTAACTATGGCTACACCTTC. As protein: CASSAGQFNYGYTF.

V gene TRBV28 combines with J gene TRBJ1-4, with D unresolved. The germline gives CDR1 MDHEN, CDR2 SYDVKM. This CDR3 comprises 16 residues. V was trimmed by 3 bases and J by 0 bases, leaving 11 bases between them. The CDR3 sequence: CASSFDTDATNEKLFF. The CDR3 nucleotides read TGTGCCAGCAGTTTCGACACCGACGCAACTAATGAAAAACTGTTTTTT.

The chain is built from TRBV7-9 and TRBJ1-6; TRBD1 matches at 9 bases. The CDR3 length is 16 residues. The germline gives CDR1 SEHNR, CDR2 FQNEAQ (reference sequence). Unmatched junction bases numbered 3, after V lost 5 bases and J lost 1 base. The CDR3 region has the DNA TGTGCCAGCAGCCTTGGACAGGGGTCCTATAATTCACCCCTCCACTTT. The encoded protein is CASSLGQGSYNSPLHF.

Comment on this clone: Germline is not matched at one junction end, which may reflect a read error. The gene calls are TRBV7-2 and TRBJ2-7; 7 bases line up with TRBD1. CDR1 and CDR2 (germline): SGHTA, FQGNSA. The CDR3 is made up of 13 amino acids. CDR3 bases: TGTGCCAGCAGCTTAGACGGTCCGGGACAGCCATATTTC. Amino acids: CASSLDGPGQPYF.

This CDR3 reads CASSPQGRYGYTF. CDR3 bases: TGTGCCAGCAGTCCACAGGGCCGCTATGGCTACACCTTC. V gene TRBV28 combines with J gene TRBJ1-2; D may be TRBD1 (6 bases). Germline V gene sequence: CDR1 MDHEN, CDR2 SYDVKM. The length of the CDR3 is 13 residues. V lost 5 bases and J 4 bases, leaving 11 bases between the germline ends.

The rearrangement uses TRBV5-4 and TRBJ2-7; a possible D gene is TRBD1 (6 bases). The CDR3 runs to 16 residues. V was pared by 3 bases and J by 1 base, with 17 bases between. CDR1 SGHNT and CDR2 YYREEE come from the germline V gene (reference sequence). CDR3 amino acids: CASSSTTGSHSYEQYF. The CDR3 bases are TGTGCCAGCAGCTCTACCACAGGGTCCCATTCCTACGAGCAGTACTTC. Full variable domain (outside the CDR3, taken from reference TRBV5-4 and TRBJ2-7): ETGVTQSPTHLIKTRGQQVTLRCSSQSGHNTVSWYQQALGQGPQFIFQYYREEENGRGNFPPRFSGLQFPNYSSELNVNALELDDSALYLCASSSTTGSHSYEQYFGPGTRLTVT.

This clone occurred once. The chain joins TRBV7-2 to TRBJ1-1; tentative D call: TRBD1 (6 bases). The CDR3 is 14 residues long. Trimming took off 6 bases at V and 6 bases at J, with 17 bases between the two ends. Germline-derived CDR1 and CDR2 are SGHTA and FQGNSA. CDR3 sequence (DNA): TGTGCCAGCAGAACGCAGGGGCGAGGAGCTGAAGCTTTCTTT. It specifies CASRTQGRGAEAFF. Combining the CDR3 with reference TRBV7-2 and TRBJ1-1 gives the whole variable domain GAGVSQSPSNKVTEKGKDVELRCDPISGHTALYWYRQSLGQGLEFLIYFQGNSAPDKSGLPSDRFSAERTGGSVSTLTIQRTQQEDSAVYLCASRTQGRGAEAFFGQGTRLTVV.

This clone was picked up a small number of times. This chain links TRBV4-1 with TRBJ2-2; tentative D call: TRBD1 (5 bases). The V and J ends lost 0 bases and 6 bases respectively, with 11 bases between them. CDR3 length: 15 residues. The germline gives CDR1 MGHRA, CDR2 YSYEKL. CDR3 sequence: CASSQDRRAPGELFF. CDR3 DNA sequence: TGCGCCAGCAGCCAAGATCGCAGGGCGCCCGGGGAGCTGTTTTTT.

The chain recombines TRBV5-1 with TRBJ1-3; 11 bases match TRBD1. This CDR3 is built from 14 residues. V lost 6 bases, J lost 2 bases, and 1 base stayed unmatched. The germline CDR1 and CDR2 sequences are SGHRS and YFSETQ. CDR3 nucleotides: TGCGCCAGCACGGGACAGGGGGCTGGAAACACCATATATTTT. Its translation is CASTGQGAGNTIYF. The full variable domain, completed using reference TRBV5-1 and TRBJ1-3, is KAGVTQTPRYLIKTRGQQVTLSCSPISGHRSVSWYQQTPGQGLQFLFEYFSETQRNKGNFPGRFSGRQFSNSRSEMNVSTLELGDSALYLCASTGQGAGNTIYFGEGSWLTVV.

This clone was found once. The chain carries TRBV2 and TRBJ2-1, with 11 bases identical to TRBD2. V lost 5 bases and J lost 0; bases outside the gene matches: 3. This CDR3 contains 16 residues. CDR1 is SNHLY and CDR2 is FYNNEI in the germline V gene. This CDR3 reads CASSKGLAGSYNEQFF. The CDR3 bases are TGTGCCAGCAGTAAAGGACTAGCGGGCTCCTACAATGAGCAGTTCTTC.

This clone was seen a few times. This chain links TRBV6-1 with TRBJ1-6, with a weak D call TRBD1 (6 bases). The CDR3 is made up of 13 amino acids. Trimming left V 11 bases short and J 10 bases short, with 18 bases between. Per germline, CDR1 MNHNS and CDR2 SASEGT. The CDR3 spells CASHGQRRSPLHF. The CDR3 bases are TGTGCCTCTCATGGACAGCGGCGGTCACCCCTCCACTTT.

V and J are TRBV25-1 and TRBJ1-2; D is undetermined. There are 14 residues in the CDR3. Germline loops: CDR1 MGHDK, CDR2 SYGVNS. V was trimmed by 3 bases and J by 3 bases, leaving 11 bases between them. In DNA form, the CDR3 reads TGTGCCAGCAGTGATGGTCGGTCCCACTATGGCTACACCTTC. Translation: CASSDGRSHYGYTF.

The chain recombines TRBV7-9 with TRBJ2-7; D might be TRBD1 (6 bases). The V gene's germline CDR1 is SEHNR and CDR2 FQNEAQ (reference sequence). V was clipped by 4 bases and J by 2 bases, with 18 bases between them. The CDR3 consists of 16 residues. As DNA, the CDR3 is TGTGCCAGCAGCTCAACGATGAACAGGGAACCCTACGAGCAGTACTTC. It yields the protein CASSSTMNREPYEQYF.

The chain couples TRBV6-6 to TRBJ1-2, with D unclear. This CDR3 region has 11 residues. The germline V gene has CDR1 MNHNY and CDR2 SVGAGI (reference sequence). V shed 6 bases and J shed 4 bases, with 6 bases lying between them. This chain's CDR3 is CASRASYGYTF. The CDR3 DNA reads TGTGCCAGCAGGGCTAGCTATGGCTACACCTTC.

This chain connects TRBV7-3 to TRBJ2-2, with 11 bases fitting TRBD2. The ends lost 5 bases at V and 6 bases at J; junction bases unmatched: 11. Germline values: CDR1 SGHTA, CDR2 FQGTGA. The CDR3 length is 17 residues. CDR3 sequence reads: CASSPTLAGGTSGELFF. CDR3 nucleotide sequence: TGTGCCAGCAGCCCGACGCTAGCGGGGGGAACCTCCGGGGAGCTGTTTTTT.

The V call is TRBV5-6, the J call TRBJ2-7, with 8 bases fitting TRBD2. The CDR3 covers 15 residues. Germline CDR1 SGHDT, CDR2 YYEEEE. The junction had 7 bases not matched to a gene; V was cut back by 1 base and J by 4 bases. The CDR3 spells CASSLLAGTPYEQYF. The CDR3 DNA sequence: TGTGCCAGCAGCTTGTTAGCGGGGACCCCTTACGAGCAGTACTTC.